Each of the 32 T cell receptor beta chains below was sequenced from the same sample in a study of early T cells in non-severe SARS-CoV-2 infection. One entry per CDR3 protein, called by TCRdb with MiXCR from the 5' RACE reads. This sample yields 45,000 to 60,000 distinct CDR3 sequences, of which over 7% are seen a single time; around 21% belongs to the top ten. The sequencing input was whole blood. Receptors were obtained from an adult who was a healthcare worker with PCR-confirmed SARS-CoV-2 infection or an uninfected control (not recorded which).

Only a few counts were recorded for this clonotype. The V gene is TRBV7-9, the J gene TRBJ1-1; D not resolved. Trimming pared 2 bases from V and 1 base from J, leaving 8 bases between. CDR3 length: 14 amino acids. Per the germline V gene, CDR1 is SEHNR and CDR2 is FQNEAQ (reference sequence). Here the CDR3 DNA reads TGTGCCAGCAGCTTACAAGAAGGGAACACTGAAGCTTTCTTT. The encoded protein is CASSLQEGNTEAFF.

The chain has TRBV19 and TRBJ2-7; 8 bases fit TRBD1. J lost 2 bases, V lost 5 bases, and 5 bases had no gene match. Germline CDR1 is LNHDA and CDR2 is SQIVND (reference sequence). There are 14 residues in the CDR3. The CDR3 region is CASSEGTGPYEQYF. CDR3 nucleotides: TGTGCCAGTAGTGAGGGGACAGGACCCTACGAGCAGTACTTC.

This clonotype was seen only a few times. V and J are TRBV3-1 and TRBJ1-2; D not resolved. The germline CDR1 and CDR2 sequences are LGHDT and YNNKEL (reference sequence). The CDR3 has 14 residues. Trimming pared 4 bases from V and 4 bases from J, leaving 13 bases between. The CDR3 region has the DNA TGTGCCAGCAGCCCCAAGTCCCTAACCTATGGCTACACCTTC. It yields the protein CASSPKSLTYGYTF.

This clonotype was seen once. A much larger clone differs from this one at a single base, so this may be a read error. V usage is TRBV5-1 and J usage is TRBJ2-3; unclear D gene. Trimming removed 1 base at V and 4 bases at J, with 13 bases between. The CDR3 runs to 15 residues. The germline V gene has CDR1 SGHRS and CDR2 YFSETQ. The CDR3 loop reads CASSLPVRLADTQYF. For the CDR3, the DNA is TGCGCCAGCAGCTTGCCGGTGCGTCTGGCAGATACGCAGTATTTT.

This clonotype has just a few counts. The CDR3 nucleotides read TGCAGCGTCCCAGGGGGCCACACTGAAGCTTTCTTT. As protein: CSVPGGHTEAFF. The gene calls are TRBV29-1 and TRBJ1-1; the match to TRBD1 covers 8 bases. There are 12 residues in the CDR3. The V gene end was trimmed by 6 bases and the J gene end by 3 bases; junction bases not matched to a gene: 3. Germline CDR1 and CDR2: SQVTM and ANQGSEA. The whole variable domain, filled in from reference TRBV29-1 and TRBJ1-1, reads SAVISQKPSRDICQRGTSLTIQCQVDSQVTMMFWYRQQPGQSLTLIATANQGSEATYESGFVIDKFPISRPNLTFSTLTVSNMSPEDSSIYLCSVPGGHTEAFFGQGTRLTVV.

V is TRBV5-6 and J is TRBJ1-4, with D unresolved. V was pared by 1 base and J by 0 bases, with 7 bases between. The CDR3 runs to 15 residues. Germline CDR1 SGHDT, CDR2 YYEEEE. CDR3 nucleotides: TGTGCCAGCAGCTTGTATCCTGCAACTAATGAAAAACTGTTTTTT. This gives the protein CASSLYPATNEKLFF.

This chain uses TRBV3-1 with TRBJ2-3; 8 bases align to TRBD1. CDR1 LGHDT and CDR2 YNNKEL come from the germline V gene (reference sequence). The trim removed 1 base at V and 4 bases at J, leaving 4 bases unmatched. The CDR3 has 15 residues. The CDR3 coding sequence is TGTGCCAGCAGCCAAGGGACAGGGTTTGCAGATACGCAGTATTTT. This encodes CASSQGTGFADTQYF.

This clonotype appeared a single time. The chain links TRBV2 to TRBJ1-5; 7 bases line up with TRBD1. V trimming: 6 bases; J trimming: 5 bases; junction bases outside the gene matches: 10. Germline CDR1 SNHLY, CDR2 FYNNEI. The CDR3 is 15 residues long. CDR3 nucleotide sequence: TGTGCCAGCAGGGATAGGACAGGAGGCGATCAGCCCCAGCATTTT. Amino acids: CASRDRTGGDQPQHF.

This clonotype was observed a handful of times. V is TRBV6-5 and J is TRBJ2-1; D not resolved. The CDR3 has 11 amino acids. Germline V gene data show CDR1 as MNHEY and CDR2 as SVGAGI. The V end lost 6 bases, the J end lost 4 bases, and 4 bases lay between the germline ends. The CDR3 DNA follows: TGTGCCAGCAGAACTTACAATGAGCAGTTCTTC. Encoded protein: CASRTYNEQFF.

This clonotype was observed a few times. J is TRBJ2-2 and V is TRBV12-3 or TRBV12-4, with TRBD2 identical over 7 bases. V was clipped by 5 bases and J by 8 bases; unmatched bases: 11. The CDR3 is 15 residues long. CDR3 sequence (DNA): TGTGCCAGCAGTCCGAACTCGGGGGGACCTGGGGAGCTGTTTTTT. As protein: CASSPNSGGPGELFF.

J is TRBJ2-3 and V is TRBV27; no reliable D call. The ends were cut back, 3 bases at V and 4 bases at J, with 5 bases in the middle. The CDR3 spans 12 residues. The germline V gene encodes CDR1 MNHEY and CDR2 SMNVEV (reference sequence). The CDR3 reads CASSFSPDTQYF. In nucleotides, the CDR3 is TGTGCCAGCAGTTTTAGTCCAGATACGCAGTATTTT.

The rearrangement links TRBV5-1 to TRBJ1-2, with D uncertain. Germline loops: CDR1 SGHRS, CDR2 YFSETQ. V lost 0 bases and J 1 base, leaving 7 bases between the germline ends. This CDR3 has 14 amino acids. CDR3 loop: CASSLADNNYGYTF. CDR3 nucleotide sequence: TGCGCCAGCAGCTTGGCGGATAATAACTATGGCTACACCTTC.

This clonotype was counted only a few times. The chain recombines TRBV30 with TRBJ2-7; the D gene could be TRBD1 or TRBD2 (5 bases each). From germline, CDR1 is GTSNPN and CDR2 SVGIG (reference sequence). The V gene lost 4 bases and the J gene lost 5 bases, with 15 bases spanning the gap. There are 13 residues in the CDR3. CDR3 region: CAWTTPGGNEQYF. CDR3 nucleotides: TGTGCCTGGACCACCCCTGGGGGTAACGAGCAGTACTTC.

This clonotype was seen at least ten times. This chain joins TRBV20-1 and TRBJ1-2, with D perhaps TRBD1 (5 bases). This CDR3 has 17 residues. Deletions cut 7 bases from V and 5 bases from J, with 29 bases between. Per the germline V gene, CDR1 is DFQATT and CDR2 is SNEGSKA (reference sequence). In DNA form, the CDR3 reads TGCAGTGATATACGAGACGGGCTTCGGGGCGGCGAGTATGGCTACACCTTC. Protein product: CSDIRDGLRGGEYGYTF.

This clonotype was seen only a few times. V gene TRBV29-1 combines with J gene TRBJ2-3; no reliable D call. The germline CDR1 and CDR2 sequences are SQVTM and ANQGSEA. The CDR3 runs 14 residues. V dropped 0 bases and J dropped 3 bases, with 10 bases sitting between them. The CDR3 nucleotides read TGCAGCGTTGAAGACAGGACGGAGACAGATACGCAGTATTTT. Translated, it gives CSVEDRTETDTQYF.

This chain's CDR3 is CASSLSSPGLAREQYF. The CDR3 DNA reads TGTGCCAGCAGCTTATCTTCCCCGGGACTAGCGCGAGAGCAGTACTTC. This sequence joins TRBV7-2 and TRBJ2-7, with 10 nucleotides matching TRBD2. CDR1 and CDR2 from the germline V gene are SGHTA and FQGNSA. The CDR3 length is 16 residues. The J segment lost 7 bases and the V segment lost 2 bases, leaving 11 bases of the junction unmatched.

This clonotype was detected ten times or more. The chain is built from TRBV18 and TRBJ2-1, with a tentative D call TRBD1 (6 bases). The CDR3 runs 14 residues. In germline, CDR1 is KGHSH, CDR2 LQKENI. The V end was cut by 5 bases, the J end by 1 base, with 9 bases between. The CDR3 spells CASSSGQSYNEQFF. CDR3 sequence (DNA): TGTGCCAGCTCATCCGGACAGTCCTACAATGAGCAGTTCTTC.

This clonotype was observed a handful of times. This chain joins TRBV6-5 and TRBJ1-2; D gene unclear. The ends were cut back, 5 bases at V and 6 bases at J, with 13 bases in the middle. CDR1 and CDR2 (germline): MNHEY, SVGAGI. CDR3 size: 13 residues. The CDR3: CASSGWGGDGYTF. CDR3 sequence (DNA): TGTGCCAGCAGTGGGTGGGGAGGCGATGGCTACACCTTC.

At least ten counts were recorded for this clonotype. This chain links TRBV12-3 or TRBV12-4 with TRBJ1-4; D is perhaps TRBD1 (5 bases). CDR3 length equals 14 residues. V lost 5 bases and J 6 bases, leaving 13 bases between the germline ends. In DNA, the CDR3 is TGTGCCAGCAGTCCCGCAGGCAGGGATGAAAAACTGTTTTTT. It is translated as CASSPAGRDEKLFF.

The table lists this clonotype with a few counts. The chain recombines TRBV9 with TRBJ2-7; TRBD1 might be the D (6 bases). The V and J ends lost 4 bases and 5 bases respectively, with 19 bases between them. The CDR3 sequence is 15 residues long. CDR1 is SGDLS and CDR2 is YYNGEE in the germline V gene. The CDR3 region has the DNA TGTGCCAGCAGCACAAGACAGGCTCTAGGGGACGAGCAGTACTTC. As protein: CASSTRQALGDEQYF. Using reference TRBV9 and TRBJ2-7 for the parts outside the CDR3, the full variable domain is DSGVTQTPKHLITATGQRVTLRCSPRSGDLSVYWYQQSLDQGLQFLIQYYNGEERAKGNILERFSAQQFPDLHSELNLSSLELGDSALYFCASSTRQALGDEQYFGPGTRLTVT.

The V gene is TRBV4-1, the J gene TRBJ2-2; TRBD2 matches at 7 bases. The ends lost 0 bases at V and 9 bases at J; junction bases unmatched: 13. Germline V gene lookup returns CDR1 MGHRA and CDR2 YSYEKL. The CDR3 loop spans 17 amino acids. CDR3 region: CASSQEPSGAVVRELFF. In DNA, the CDR3 is TGCGCCAGCAGCCAAGAACCCAGCGGGGCCGTGGTCCGGGAGCTGTTTTTT.

This clonotype was seen repeatedly, ten times or more. The V gene is TRBV29-1, the J gene TRBJ1-4; TRBD1 might be the D (5 bases). V lost 2 bases, J lost 3 bases, and 7 bases lay in between. The germline V gene encodes CDR1 SQVTM and CDR2 ANQGSEA. The CDR3 is made up of 13 amino acids. The CDR3 coding sequence is TGCAGCGTTGAATGGGGGTCTAATGAAAAACTGTTTTTT. This translates into CSVEWGSNEKLFF.

This clonotype was counted a few times. V gene TRBV18 combines with J gene TRBJ1-6, with D perhaps matching TRBD1 (5 bases). Looked up from germline, CDR1 is KGHSH and CDR2 is LQKENI. The CDR3 covers 15 residues. The V and J ends lost 3 bases and 8 bases respectively, with 14 bases between them. CDR3 region: CASSPGGVRHSPLHF. In DNA, the CDR3 is TGTGCCAGCTCACCGGGAGGGGTCAGACATTCACCCCTCCACTTT.

This chain uses TRBV4-1 with TRBJ2-4, with D perhaps assigned TRBD1 or TRBD2 (5 bases each). V was pared by 2 bases and J by 0 bases, with 8 bases between. The CDR3 length is 15 residues. Germline CDR1 and CDR2: MGHRA and YSYEKL. For the CDR3, the DNA is TGCGCCAGCAGCCAACAGGGAGTAGCCAAAAACATTCAGTACTTC. Its translation is CASSQQGVAKNIQYF.

This clonotype was recorded a few times. This rearrangement joins TRBV5-5 to TRBJ2-5; no clear D gene. With 2 bases removed from V and 1 base from J, the gap between germline ends came to 6 bases. Germline CDR1 and CDR2: SGHKS and YYEKEE (reference sequence). The CDR3 is made up of 13 amino acids. DNA of the CDR3: TGTGCCAGCAGCTTCGCAGGCCAAGAGACCCAGTACTTC. Amino acids: CASSFAGQETQYF. The full variable domain, with the rest looked up from reference TRBV5-5 and TRBJ2-5, is DAGVTQSPTHLIKTRGQQVTLRCSPISGHKSVSWYQQVLGQGPQFIFQYYEKEERGRGNFPDRFSARQFPNYSSELNVNALLLGDSALYLCASSFAGQETQYFGPGTRLLVL.

The rearrangement joins TRBV10-3 to TRBJ2-7, with a weak D call TRBD1 (5 bases). Trimming took off 4 bases at V and 3 bases at J, with 13 bases between the two ends. CDR1 is ENHRY and CDR2 is SYGVKD in the germline V gene. The CDR3 contains 14 residues. The CDR3 here is CAISGQGEHYEQYF. CDR3 nucleotides: TGTGCCATCAGTGGTCAGGGCGAACACTACGAGCAGTACTTC.

A few counts support this clonotype. This chain links TRBV5-4 with TRBJ1-2; a weak D match, TRBD1 (5 bases). V was pared by 2 bases and J by 4 bases, with 12 bases between. Germline V gene sequence: CDR1 SGHNT, CDR2 YYREEE (reference sequence). The CDR3 loop spans 14 amino acids. The chain's CDR3 is CASSFTGTAYGYTF. CDR3 bases: TGTGCCAGCAGCTTCACCGGGACGGCCTATGGCTACACCTTC.

Many counts were recorded for this clonotype. This chain uses TRBV19 with TRBJ2-3; TRBD1 matches 8 bases. This CDR3 is built from 15 residues. Per the germline V gene, CDR1 is LNHDA and CDR2 is SQIVND (reference sequence). With V trimmed by 3 bases and J by 0 bases, 2 bases remained unmatched. The CDR3 protein is CASSITGGSTDTQYF. Here the CDR3 DNA reads TGTGCCAGTAGTATTACAGGGGGGAGCACAGATACGCAGTATTTT.

This clonotype was picked up many times. The V gene is TRBV15, the J gene TRBJ2-7; possibly TRBD1 for D (5 bases). The CDR3 is made up of 15 amino acids. Between the trimmed V and J ends, which lost 1 base and 4 bases, there was a span of 14 bases. The germline V gene has CDR1 LNHNV and CDR2 YYDKDF (reference sequence). The CDR3 sequence: CATSRVTRTGYEQYF. The CDR3 DNA is TGTGCCACCAGCAGAGTCACCCGTACAGGTTACGAGCAGTACTTC.

In this sample, this clonotype turned up many times. The chain is built from TRBV12-3 or TRBV12-4 and TRBJ1-1; 7 bases align to TRBD1. The CDR3 consists of 15 residues. V lost 7 bases to trimming and J lost 1 base; unmatched junction nucleotides: 9. The CDR3 DNA reads TGTGCCAGCAACGATCTGGCAGGGGGGAACACTGAAGCTTTCTTT. Its translation is CASNDLAGGNTEAFF.

This clonotype came up many times. The chain has TRBV14 and TRBJ2-1; TRBD2 matches at 10 bases. The CDR3 loop spans 17 amino acids. With V trimmed by 4 bases and J by 5 bases, 11 bases remained unmatched. CDR1 is SGHDN, CDR2 FVKESK, per germline. The CDR3 region has the DNA TGTGCCAGCAGCCTAAATTTAGCGGGGGGAGTGGACAATGAGCAGTTCTTC. This sequence encodes CASSLNLAGGVDNEQFF.

There are a few counts of this clonotype. The chain joins TRBV6-1 to TRBJ2-3, with D unresolved. The germline gives CDR1 MNHNS, CDR2 SASEGT. Trimming stripped 0 bases from V and 6 bases from J, with 4 bases between. CDR3 length: 12 amino acids. In DNA form, the CDR3 reads TGTGCCAGCAGTGAAGCGCGGGATACGCAGTATTTT. This codes for CASSEARDTQYF.